These T cell receptor beta chains were read from a single sample in a study of blood T cells in healthy people across ages. Each CDR3 protein is one row after TCRdb ran MiXCR on the 5' RACE reads. Among over 1,500,000 distinct CDR3 sequences listed, more than 35% were seen once. The specimen was blood. The receptors originated from a human donor in good health. Both conserved end residues are part of each CDR3. Fields, in order: clone size, J gene, V gene, D gene, CDR3 protein, CDR3 DNA. A D gene is named only where the DNA matches it firmly. The size field is filled for only some rows; it gives once, few, many or a size class.

few	TRBJ2-7	TRBV4-3	TRBD1	CASSQVYLSDRGYEQYF	TGCGCCAGCAGCCAAGTATATCTATCGGACAGGGGTTACGAGCAGTACTTC
few	TRBJ1-1	TRBV6-1	TRBD1	CASSDSGGGTEAFF	TGTGCCAGCAGTGATTCAGGGGGCGGCACTGAAGCTTTCTTT
many	TRBJ2-3	TRBV7-2	-	CASSLVGGTDTQYF	TGTGCCAGCAGCTTAGTCGGGGGCACAGATACGCAGTATTTT
few	TRBJ1-6	TRBV6-6	-	CASSQTDYSPLHF	TGTGCCAGCAGTCAGACAGATTATTCACCCCTCCACTTT
-	TRBJ1-1	TRBV12-3/TRBV12-4	-	CASSPGRSEAFF	TGCGCCAGCAGCCCGGGGAGAAGTGAAGCTTTCTTT
-	TRBJ2-1	TRBV5-6	-	CASSLLSAYNEQFF	TGTGCCAGCAGCTTACTCTCCGCCTACAATGAGCAGTTCTTC
-	TRBJ2-7	TRBV5-1	TRBD1	CASSLVRGQSYEQYF	TGCGCCAGCAGCTTGGTGAGGGGGCAGTCCTACGAGCAGTACTTC
few	TRBJ2-5	TRBV29-1	-	CSVDRFDQETQYF	TGCAGCGTTGACCGATTTGACCAAGAGACCCAGTACTTC
-	TRBJ2-7	TRBV6-2/TRBV6-3	-	CASSYSTRTASSYEQYF	TGTGCCAGCAGTTACTCGACACGGACAGCGAGCTCCTACGAGCAGTACTTC
-	TRBJ2-1	TRBV7-3	TRBD2	CASSLTALAGRIVNEQFF	TGTGCCAGCAGCTTAACGGCTCTAGCGGGGAGGATTGTGAATGAGCAGTTCTTC
-	TRBJ1-1	TRBV5-5	-	CASSSERRGTEAFF	TGTGCCAGCAGCTCGGAGCGCAGGGGAACTGAAGCTTTCTTT
-	TRBJ2-1	TRBV29-1	-	CSVEDEWTSEQFF	TGCAGCGTTGAAGATGAGTGGACCAGTGAGCAGTTCTTC
many	TRBJ2-7	TRBV29-1	TRBD1	CSVEGQGLYEQYF	TGCAGCGTTGAGGGACAGGGTTTGTACGAGCAGTACTTC
-	TRBJ1-5	TRBV2	-	CASSEMTLSNQPQHF	TGTGCCAGCAGTGAAATGACACTTAGCAATCAGCCCCAGCATTTT
-	TRBJ2-5	TRBV20-1	-	CSARDLARAMSSYNEQYF	TGCAGTGCTAGAGATCTGGCCAGGGCCATGAGCTCCTACAATGAGCAGTACTTC
-	TRBJ1-2	TRBV3-1	TRBD1	CASRPVGTGGSAGYTF	TGTGCCAGCCGACCGGTGGGGACAGGTGGGTCCGCTGGCTACACCTTC
-	TRBJ2-3	TRBV7-9	TRBD2	CASNLNLRLAGRGGAQYF	TGTGCCAGCAACTTAAATCTACGACTAGCGGGGAGGGGTGGCGCGCAGTATTTT
few	TRBJ2-1	TRBV6-5	TRBD2	CASSYSASGDYNEQFF	TGTGCCAGCAGTTACTCGGCTAGCGGGGATTACAATGAGCAGTTCTTC
-	TRBJ2-7	TRBV20-1	TRBD1	CSARETGAEQYF	TGCAGTGCTCGGGAGACAGGGGCCGAGCAGTACTTC
-	TRBJ2-3	TRBV20-1	-	CSAPGVNTDTQYF	TGCAGTGCCCCAGGGGTCAACACAGATACGCAGTATTTT
-	TRBJ2-5	TRBV5-5	TRBD1	CASSYRTGVVQETQYF	TGTGCCAGCAGCTATCGGACAGGGGTAGTTCAAGAGACCCAGTACTTC
-	TRBJ1-6	TRBV7-2	-	CASSFRPTSNSPLHF	TGTGCCAGCAGCTTCCGCCCAACGAGTAATTCACCCCTCCACTTT